The present T cell receptor beta chain was sequenced within a study of CD8+ T cells in alopecia areata. Per the germline V gene, CDR1 is LNHNV and CDR2 is YYDKDF (reference sequence). The V end lost 0 bases, the J end lost 8 bases, and 5 bases lay between the germline ends. The CDR3 consists of 12 residues. Sequencing templates came from extracted RNA that was reverse transcribed into cDNA. Generated by immunoSEQ multiplex PCR, the TCRdb table keeps only in-frame clones and is missing some. The sample contains 200,000 to 250,000 clones, more than 45% of which appear only once. This clone appeared a few times. As to treatment: oral pan-JAK inhibitor, 5-10 mg twice daily.

The source was CD4+ T cells sorted from blood, collected at week 4, from a patient treated with tofacitinib. The chain joins TRBV15 to TRBJ2-4; D unclear. The origin of this receptor is a human donor with alopecia areata. The CDR3 protein is CATSRDRDIQYF. The CDR3 nucleotides are TGTGCCACCAGCAGAGATAGGGACATTCAGTACTTC.